This paragraph covers one TCR beta chain sequence. Its antigen is not identified. The data are from a study of T cell responses to AZD1222 COVID-19 vaccine. Broader study findings: Of spike-specific TCRs, nearly half reportedly target regions left unmutated in variants.

Clones were read by immunoSEQ multiplex PCR, and TCRdb kept only the in-frame ones, dropping some. The sample holds over 100,000 clones, around 89% seen once. The starting material was peripheral blood, obtained on day 0 of AZD1222 vaccination. The origin of this receptor is an adult in good health.

This CDR3 is CASSYEGREASYGYTF. In nucleotides, the CDR3 is TGTGCCAGCAGTTACGAAGGCAGGGAGGCGAGCTATGGCTACACCTTC. The V gene is TRBV6-2 or TRBV6-3, the J gene TRBJ1-2, with D tentatively TRBD1 (5 bases). This CDR3 comprises 16 residues. With 2 bases removed from V and 4 bases from J, the gap between germline ends came to 17 bases. Per the germline V gene, CDR1 is MNHEY and CDR2 is SVGEGT.